The 21 T cell receptor delta chains in this list originate from one sample, sequenced in a study of γδ T cells in repeated Plasmodium falciparum infection. TCRdb reanalysed the multiplex PCR reads with CATT. Of 90,000 or so delta-chain clones listed, approximately 1% are singletons. Gammadelta T cells were flow-sorted from PBMC into Vgamma9/Vdelta2+ and Vdelta2-negative populations for bulk analysis. The sequenced material came from gamma-delta T cells from blood. The origin of the receptors is a pool of human donors (malaria-infected and uninfected, not separated).

This clone showed up just a few times. It is likely a read error: a sequence one base away is far more abundant. The same CDR3 is also encoded by other DNA sequences in this sample. V is TRDV1 and J is TRDJ1, with a possible D match to TRDD3 (5 bases). The J gene, left out of TCRdb, was set here by checking the DNA against germline. The germline CDR1 and CDR2 sequences are TSWWSYY and QGS. The length of the CDR3 is 16 residues. The CDR3 DNA reads TGTGCTCTCGGGGAACTAGGGATTGAGTACACCGATAAACTCATCTTT. It yields the protein CALGELGIEYTDKLIF.

Points on this clone: The protein given by TCRdb reflects a much larger clone and differs at residue 14 from this DNA's translation, likely from a read error; the protein shown is the DNA's translation. The rearrangement uses TRDV1 and TRDJ1; D is ambiguous. TCRdb gives no J gene; it was assigned here by matching the DNA to germline. This CDR3 is 19 amino acids long. The V gene lost 10 bases and the J gene lost 3 bases, with 33 bases spanning the gap. Germline assignment: CDR1 TSWWSYY and CDR2 QGS. The chain's CDR3 is CAPQGPFPPSYEAADKLIF. The CDR3 nucleotides read TGTGCTCCGCAGGGCCCTTTCCCTCCATCGTACGAGGCCGCCGATAAACTCATCTTT.

This clone was counted between two and nine times. A read error likely explains why the TCRdb protein, taken from a much larger clone, differs from this DNA's translation at residue 5; the protein shown is translated from the DNA. This sequence joins TRDV2 and TRDJ2; 9 bases align to TRDD3. The J gene was not available in TCRdb and was assigned here by matching the DNA to germline segments. With V trimmed by 3 bases and J by 5 bases, 3 bases remained unmatched. The germline V gene encodes CDR1 GEAIGNYY and CDR2 EKD. This CDR3 region has 14 residues. CDR3 DNA sequence: TGTGCCTGTGACGCCCTGGGGGATACAGCACAACTCTTCTTT. Translated: CACDALGDTAQLFF.

This clone was recorded a few times. Given a far larger clone just one base away, this is likely a sequencing read error. The sample holds other DNA sequences that translate to the same CDR3. V gene TRDV1 combines with J gene TRDJ1, with D tentatively TRDD2 (6 bases). The J gene, absent from TCRdb, was called here by matching the DNA to germline. CDR1 is TSWWSYY and CDR2 is QGS in the germline V gene. The CDR3 extends over 20 amino acids. The V and J ends lost 2 bases and 7 bases respectively, with 32 bases between them. Here the CDR3 reads CALGESTFPLPQLYCCKLIF. In DNA form, the CDR3 reads TGTGCTCTTGGGGAATCTACCTTTCCCCTTCCACAGCTGTACTGCTGTAAACTCATCTTT.

In regard to this clone: One end of the junction fails to match germline, which may point to a read error. This chain connects TRDV2 to TRDJ2; 8 positions agree with TRDD3. There are 16 residues in the CDR3. Germline CDR1 and CDR2: GEAIGNYY and EKD. The CDR3 is CACDTVGDARTAKLFF. The CDR3 nucleotides read TGTGCCTGTGACACCGTGGGGGATGCGCGAACAGCAAAACTCTTCTTT.

This clone has only a few counts. A read error likely explains this, since a far larger clone differs by one base. This specimen includes other DNA sequences encoding the same CDR3. The rearrangement uses TRDV2 and TRDJ1; TRDD3 aligns across 12 bases. TCRdb supplies no J gene; here it was assigned by aligning the nucleotide sequence to germline. The J segment lost 0 bases and the V segment lost 4 bases, leaving 11 bases of the junction unmatched. Germline lookup yields CDR1 GEAIGNYY and CDR2 EKD. The CDR3 has 18 residues. The CDR3 spells CACDRCVLGDTYTDKLIF. The DNA of the CDR3 is TGTGCCTGTGATCGCTGCGTACTGGGGGATACTTACACCGATAAACTCATCTTT.

To note about this clone: TCRdb records a much larger clone's protein for this DNA, with a difference at residue 11 that likely arises from a read error; the protein given is the translation of the DNA. The chain has TRDV2 and TRDJ2, with D possibly matching TRDD3 (6 bases). Germline matching of the DNA provided the J gene here, since TCRdb leaves it blank. Trimming removed 0 bases at V and 4 bases at J, with 26 bases between. Germline values: CDR1 GEAIGNYY, CDR2 EKD. This CDR3 comprises 20 residues. CDR3 loop: CACDTVGTVGGGSGTAQLFF. CDR3 bases: TGTGCCTGTGACACCGTCGGCACGGTGGGGGGTGGGAGTGGGACAGCACAACTCTTCTTT.

This clone was observed a few times. TCRdb records a much larger clone's protein for this DNA, with a difference at residue 9 that likely arises from a read error; the protein given is the translation of the DNA. The gene calls are TRDV1 and TRDJ1; 7 bases match TRDD3. Since TCRdb gives no J gene, matching the DNA to germline was used here to assign it. This CDR3 is built from 15 residues. Germline V gives CDR1 TSWWSYY, CDR2 QGS. The V gene end was trimmed by 3 bases and the J gene end by 0 bases; junction bases not matched to a gene: 4. The CDR3 nucleotides are TGTGCTCTTGGGGAGGTGGGGGACCACACCGATAAACTCATCTTT. Amino acids: CALGEVGDHTDKLIF.

Comment on this clone: This DNA's translation and the protein TCRdb lists, from a much larger clone, do not match at residue 12, likely due to a read error; the protein shown is translated from the DNA. V and J are TRDV2 and TRDJ1, with D possibly being TRDD3 (5 bases). TCRdb leaves out the J gene; it was filled in here by matching the DNA to germline. Germline CDR1 and CDR2: GEAIGNYY and EKD. CDR3 length equals 15 residues. CDR3 sequence (DNA): TGTGCCTGTGACTCGCCATACTGGAGGGCCGATAGACTCATCTTT. This encodes CACDSPYWRADRLIF.

This clone was seen more than once but under ten times. TCRdb's listed protein matches a much larger clone and diverges from this DNA's translation at residue 11, likely through a read error; the protein shown comes from the DNA. The same CDR3 also results from other DNA sequences found in this sample. J is TRDJ1 and V is TRDV1, with TRDD3 as a possible D gene (6 bases). The J gene was missing in TCRdb and was found by matching the end of the DNA to germline. V was shortened by 2 bases and J by 0 bases, with 22 bases between the two germline ends. Germline V gene sequence: CDR1 TSWWSYY, CDR2 QGS. The CDR3 runs 19 residues. The CDR3 sequence is CALGEKRKGYRGNTDKLIF. In DNA, the CDR3 is TGTGCTCTTGGGGAAAAAAGGAAAGGTTACCGGGGGAACACCGATAAACTCATCTTT.

This clone has only a few counts. TCRdb's listed protein matches a much larger clone and diverges from this DNA's translation at residue 12, likely through a read error; the protein shown comes from the DNA. V gene TRDV2 was called; the J gene was not; the listed D gene, TRDD3, was not tested against the DNA. Germline-derived CDR1 and CDR2 are GEAIGNYY and EKD. CDR3 length: 14 residues. The CDR3 reads CACDRGYTSDKPIF. In DNA, the CDR3 is TGTGCCTGTGACCGGGGATACACCTCCGATAAACCCATCTTT.

This clone has at least ten counts. TCRdb's protein, taken from a much larger clone, differs from this DNA's translation at residue 14, likely owing to a read error; the protein displayed comes from the DNA. This rearrangement joins TRDV2 to TRDJ1, with 9 nucleotides matching TRDD3. TCRdb records no J gene; here it was assigned by comparing the DNA to germline. This CDR3 comprises 17 residues. Germline loops: CDR1 GEAIGNYY, CDR2 EKD. The CDR3 sequence: CACDTIRRGYEGDELIF. In DNA, the CDR3 is TGTGCCTGTGACACTATACGGCGGGGATACGAAGGCGATGAACTCATCTTT.

Concerning this clone: TCRdb records a much larger clone's protein for this DNA, with a difference at residue 10 that likely arises from a read error; the protein given is the translation of the DNA. The rearrangement joins TRDV1 to TRDJ1; D remains unclear. No J segment appears in TCRdb, so it was assigned here by matching the sequence to germline. In germline, CDR1 is TSWWSYY, CDR2 QGS. Trimming removed 3 bases from V and 0 bases from J, with 26 bases in between. The CDR3 totals 20 residues. The CDR3 nucleotides read TGTGCTCTTGGGGACCATTACAAAAGCGTACGCCCCCGGTACACCGATAAACTCATCTTT. Translated: CALGDHYKSVRPRYTDKLIF.

This clone showed up just a few times. This DNA's translation and the protein TCRdb lists, from a much larger clone, do not match at residue 10, likely due to a read error; the protein shown is translated from the DNA. The V call is TRDV1, the J call TRDJ1; 8 bases map to TRDD3. The CDR3 consists of 19 residues. V shed 0 bases and J 8 bases; nucleotides not matched to a gene: 20. From germline, CDR1 is TSWWSYY and CDR2 QGS. CDR3 in amino acids: CALGELERSNLGDASKLIF. In DNA, the CDR3 is TGTGCTCTTGGGGAACTAGAAAGGTCGAATCTGGGGGACGCGTCAAAACTCATCTTT.

This chain uses TRDV1 with TRDJ1, with TRDD3 identical over 7 bases. The J gene, not given by TCRdb, was assigned here from a germline match of the nucleotide sequence. The germline CDR1 and CDR2 sequences are TSWWSYY and QGS. This CDR3 is built from 18 residues. V lost 0 bases, J lost 2 bases, and 12 bases stayed unmatched. The CDR3 spells CALGELGYSTGDTDKLIF. The CDR3, as DNA: TGTGCTCTTGGGGAACTGGGATACAGTACTGGGGATACCGATAAACTCATCTTT.

The table lists this clone with a few counts. The protein TCRdb lists belongs to a much larger clone and differs from this DNA's translation at residue 8, which points to a read error; the protein shown is made from the DNA. CDR3 nucleotide sequence: TGTGCTCTTGGGGAACCAGCGCGTAAACTCATCTTT. Residues: CALGEPARKLIF. The chain links TRDV1 to TRDJ1; D gene unclear. Here the J gene was assigned by germline matching of the DNA, as TCRdb has none. The ends were cut back, 1 base at V and 7 bases at J, with 7 bases in the middle. Germline assignment: CDR1 TSWWSYY and CDR2 QGS. The CDR3 has 12 residues.

With respect to this clone: The likely explanation is a read error, given a far larger clone one base away. Within the sample, other DNA sequences also encode this same CDR3. This chain links TRDV2 with TRDJ1; the D gene is possibly TRDD3 (5 bases). Because TCRdb records no J gene, it was assigned here through a match of the DNA to germline. This CDR3 spans 19 amino acids. Germline V gives CDR1 GEAIGNYY, CDR2 EKD. Trimming removed 0 bases at V and 1 base at J, with 23 bases between. CDR3 coding DNA: TGTGCCTGTGACACCGTCAGGGGAATTAGTCCGGATAGCACCGATAAACTCATCTTT. It specifies CACDTVRGISPDSTDKLIF.

This clone came up a few times. The TCRdb protein, from a much larger clone, departs from this DNA's translation at residue 11, likely by read error; the protein shown derives from the DNA. The chain couples TRDV2 to TRDJ1; 7 nucleotides align to TRDD3. The J gene, not given by TCRdb, was assigned here from a germline match of the nucleotide sequence. V trimming: 1 base; J trimming: 4 bases; junction bases outside the gene matches: 11. Germline V gives CDR1 GEAIGNYY, CDR2 EKD. The CDR3 spans 16 residues. This CDR3 is CACDTRAGGCGDKLIF. The DNA of the CDR3 is TGTGCCTGTGACACTCGGGCAGGGGGATGCGGCGATAAACTCATCTTT.

Remarks on this clone: Translating this DNA gives a protein that differs at residue 3 from the TCRdb one, which belongs to a much larger clone; a read error is likely, and the protein shown is this translation. This chain uses TRDV1 with TRDJ1, with 13 nucleotides matching TRDD3. Germline values: CDR1 TSWWSYY, CDR2 QGS. The CDR3 contains 24 residues. CDR3 DNA sequence: TGTGCTATTGGGGAACTAGTCCCTAGCTATAAGCTAGCATCGACTGGGGGATACGCTTTAACACTCATCTTT. This translates into CAIGELVPSYKLASTGGYALTLIF.

Concerning this clone itself: Translating this DNA gives a protein that differs at residue 11 from the TCRdb one, which belongs to a much larger clone; a read error is likely, and the protein shown is this translation. This rearrangement joins TRDV1 to TRDJ1; 7 bases are shared with TRDD2. Germline trimming cut 3 bases from V and 4 bases from J; bases unmatched to any gene: 17. Germline CDR1 reads TSWWSYY; CDR2 reads QGS. The CDR3 is made up of 18 amino acids. CDR3 in amino acids: CALGECSYRTVPSDKLIF. In DNA, the CDR3 is TGTGCTCTTGGGGAGTGTTCCTACCGTACTGTACCCAGCGATAAACTCATCTTT.

With regard to this clone: TCRdb's listed protein matches a much larger clone and diverges from this DNA's translation at residue 8, likely through a read error; the protein shown comes from the DNA. The chain links TRDV3 to TRDJ1, with D possibly matching TRDD3 (5 bases). The V end was cut by 3 bases, the J end by 0 bases, with 20 bases between. Germline CDR1 reads TVYSNPD; CDR2 reads GDNSRS (reference sequence). The CDR3 consists of 16 residues. CDR3 in amino acids: CAFIRPCWGYTDKLIF. CDR3 nucleotide sequence: TGTGCCTTCATCCGACCCTGTTGGGGTTACACCGATAAACTCATCTTT. Looking up the rest from reference TRDV3 and TRDJ1 gives the full variable domain: CDKVTQSSPDQTVASGSEVVLLCTYDTVYSNPDLFWYRIRPDYSFQFVFYGDNSRSEGADFTQGRFSVKHILTQKAFHLVISPVRTEDSATYYCAFIRPCWGYTDKLIFGKGTRVTVEP.